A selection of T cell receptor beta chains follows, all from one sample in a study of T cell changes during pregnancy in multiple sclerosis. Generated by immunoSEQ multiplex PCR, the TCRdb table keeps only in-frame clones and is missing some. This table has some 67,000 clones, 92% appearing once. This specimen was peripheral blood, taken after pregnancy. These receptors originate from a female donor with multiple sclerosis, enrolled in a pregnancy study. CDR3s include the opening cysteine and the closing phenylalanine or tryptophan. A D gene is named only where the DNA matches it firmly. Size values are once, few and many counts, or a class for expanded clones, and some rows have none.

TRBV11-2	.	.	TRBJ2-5	CASSPLGGETQYF	TGTGCCAGCAGCCCCCTGGGGGGAGAGACCCAGTACTTC
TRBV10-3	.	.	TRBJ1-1	CAVRVGGHTEAFF	TGTGCCGTCAGGGTCGGGGGGCACACTGAAGCTTTCTTT
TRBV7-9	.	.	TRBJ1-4	CASSPGATNEKLFF	TGTGCCAGCAGCCCGGGGGCAACTAATGAAAAACTGTTTTTT
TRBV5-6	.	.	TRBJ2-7	CASSLWQTETYEQYF	TGTGCCAGCAGCTTGTGGCAGACAGAGACTTACGAGCAGTACTTC
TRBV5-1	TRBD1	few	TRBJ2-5	CASSPGQGETQYF	TGCGCCAGCAGCCCTGGACAGGGAGAGACCCAGTACTTC
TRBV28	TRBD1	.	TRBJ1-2	CASDRGRSGYTF	TGTGCCAGTGACAGGGGGCGATCTGGCTACACCTTC
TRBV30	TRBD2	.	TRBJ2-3	CAWSRAGTTADTQYF	TGTGCCTGGAGTCGAGCCGGGACTACCGCAGATACGCAGTATTTT
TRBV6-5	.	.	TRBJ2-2	CASSYSTGSLTGELFF	TGTGCCAGCAGTTACTCGACCGGGAGCCTAACCGGGGAGCTGTTTTTT
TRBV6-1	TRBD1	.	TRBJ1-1	CATGQGSTEAFF	TGTGCCACCGGACAGGGTAGCACTGAAGCTTTCTTT
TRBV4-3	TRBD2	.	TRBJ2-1	CASSLGLAGDFYNEQFF	TGCGCCAGCAGCCTGGGACTAGCGGGAGATTTCTACAATGAGCAGTTCTTC
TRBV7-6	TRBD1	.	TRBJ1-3	CASSLGQFPSGNTIYF	TGTGCCAGCAGCCTGGGACAGTTCCCCTCTGGAAACACCATATATTTT
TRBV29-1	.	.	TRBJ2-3	CSVVLDGMTDTQYF	TGCAGCGTTGTGCTAGACGGCATGACAGATACGCAGTATTTT
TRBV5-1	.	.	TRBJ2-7	CASSFDQGSSYEQYF	TGCGCCAGCAGCTTCGACCAGGGGAGCTCCTACGAGCAGTACTTC
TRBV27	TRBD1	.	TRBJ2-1	CASSLYNSGTGAYNEQFF	TGTGCCAGCAGTTTGTACAACTCCGGGACAGGAGCCTACAATGAGCAGTTCTTC
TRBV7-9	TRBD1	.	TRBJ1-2	CASSFTIGQGRSGYTF	TGTGCCAGCAGCTTTACCATCGGACAGGGGCGAAGTGGCTACACCTTC
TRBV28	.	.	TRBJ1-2	CASRSGGDYGYTF	TGTGCCAGCAGAAGTGGAGGAGACTATGGCTACACCTTC
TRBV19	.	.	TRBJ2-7	CASSIAILGEQYF	TGTGCCAGTAGTATAGCTATTCTCGGCGAGCAGTACTTC
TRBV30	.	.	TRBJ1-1	CAWRIGGNTEAFF	TGTGCCTGGAGAATTGGCGGAAACACTGAAGCTTTCTTT
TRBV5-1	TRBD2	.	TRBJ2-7	CASSGGLAGQTYEQYF	TGCGCCAGCAGCGGGGGACTAGCGGGACAGACCTACGAGCAGTACTTC
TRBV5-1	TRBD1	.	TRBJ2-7	CASSSTPGQPTSYEQYF	TGCGCCAGCAGCTCTACTCCGGGACAGCCAACTTCCTACGAGCAGTACTTC
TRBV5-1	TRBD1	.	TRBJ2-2	CASSQQGAWTGELFF	TGCGCCAGCAGCCAACAGGGGGCCTGGACCGGGGAGCTGTTTTTT
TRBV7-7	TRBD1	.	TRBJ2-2	CASSLNEGTGGISGELFF	TGTGCTAGCAGCTTAAATGAGGGGACAGGGGGAATCTCCGGGGAGCTGTTTTTT
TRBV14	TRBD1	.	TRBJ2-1	CASSQDPGQVGNEQFF	TGTGCCAGCAGCCAGGATCCGGGACAGGTTGGCAATGAGCAGTTCTTC
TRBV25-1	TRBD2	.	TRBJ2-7	CASSADGTSGTYEQYF	TGTGCCAGCAGTGCCGATGGGACTAGCGGGACCTACGAGCAGTACTTC
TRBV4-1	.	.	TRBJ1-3	CASSQDWGPGNTIYF	TGCGCCAGCAGCCAAGATTGGGGGCCCGGAAACACCATATATTTT
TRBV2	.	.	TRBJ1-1	CARDIEAFF	TGTGCGAGGGACATCGAAGCTTTCTTT
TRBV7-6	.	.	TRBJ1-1	CASSHGGGGSTEAFF	TGTGCCAGCAGCCACGGCGGGGGTGGTTCCACTGAAGCTTTCTTT
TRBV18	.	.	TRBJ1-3	CASSQGLENTIYF	TGTGCCAGCTCCCAGGGTTTGGAAAACACCATATATTTT
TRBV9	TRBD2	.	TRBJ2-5	CASSVGRTSGEETQYF	TGTGCCAGCAGCGTAGGCCGGACTAGCGGGGAAGAGACCCAGTACTTC
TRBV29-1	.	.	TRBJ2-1	CSVGWGVEQFF	TGCAGCGTTGGGTGGGGGGTTGAGCAGTTCTTC
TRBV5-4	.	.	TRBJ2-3	CASSPQDTDTQYF	TGTGCCAGCAGCCCCCAGGATACAGATACGCAGTATTTT
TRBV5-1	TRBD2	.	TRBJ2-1	CASNPGLADNEQFF	TGCGCCAGCAACCCGGGACTAGCGGACAATGAGCAGTTCTTC
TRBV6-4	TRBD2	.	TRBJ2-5	CASSDSSPSGTQETQYF	TGTGCCAGCAGTGACTCAAGTCCTAGCGGGACCCAAGAGACCCAGTACTTC
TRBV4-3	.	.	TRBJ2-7	CASSQGGGQIYEQYF	TGCGCCAGCAGCCAAGGGGGGGGCCAGATCTACGAGCAGTACTTC
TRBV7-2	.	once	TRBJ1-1	CASSSSQNTEAFF	TGTGCCAGCAGCTCTTCACAGAACACTGAAGCTTTCTTT
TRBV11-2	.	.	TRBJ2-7	CASSLDARTYEQYF	TGTGCCAGCAGCTTAGACGCCAGAACCTACGAGCAGTACTTC